This T cell receptor (beta chain) was retrieved from a study of cytomegalovirus exposure and HLA in healthy donors. Whole-study context: The Caucasian-associated ancestry cluster contained around four fifths of the approximately 400 genotyped donors. General study results and limits: In a later analysis, a missense DCLRE1C variant was linked to TCR beta V- and J-gene trimming. In an earlier analysis, most TCR beta V segments were productive about 87% or about 30% of the time.

13 Jbeta primers and 60 Vbeta primers were used for the PCR. Sequencing was performed with immunoSEQ multiplex PCR; in TCRdb, only in-frame clones are kept and a portion is missing. The table has about 170,000 clones, roughly 70% seen once. As to this clone: Its antigen is currently unknown.

Per germline, CDR1 LNHDA and CDR2 SQIVND (reference sequence). V gave up 3 bases and J gave up 0 bases, with 14 bases separating them. CDR3 length equals 16 residues. The genes are TRBV19 and TRBJ1-1; D unclear. Material for sequencing was PBMCs. This TCR came from a woman between 18 and 29 years old in good health and CMV-seropositive. The DNA of the CDR3 is TGTGCCAGTAGTATCCAATCACGACTCTTGAACACTGAAGCTTTCTTT. It specifies CASSIQSRLLNTEAFF.